Below, 8 T cell receptor beta chains from the same sample are listed, as sequenced in a study of T cell clones after liver transplantation. TCRdb's table, derived via immunoSEQ multiplex PCR, lists solely in-frame clones and lacks some. This table holds about 74,000 clones, about four fifths found once. Sequencing was performed on CD4+ T cells from blood, taken before liver transplant. These receptors were obtained from a human donor who received a liver transplant.

This chain connects TRBV5-1 to TRBJ2-7; D unclear. Trimming pared 2 bases from V and 6 bases from J, leaving 12 bases between. CDR3 length: 13 amino acids. Germline values: CDR1 SGHRS, CDR2 YFSETQ. CDR3 protein: CASSFASPGEQYF. The DNA for the CDR3 is TGCGCCAGCAGCTTCGCCAGCCCTGGCGAGCAGTACTTC.

V gene TRBV7-2 combines with J gene TRBJ1-5, with D perhaps TRBD1 (6 bases). The V end lost 3 bases, the J end lost 6 bases, and 9 bases lay between the germline ends. This CDR3 comprises 13 residues. The germline CDR1 and CDR2 sequences are SGHTA and FQGNSA. CDR3 sequence: CASSFADSQPQHF. The CDR3 DNA sequence: TGTGCCAGCAGCTTTGCGGACAGTCAGCCCCAGCATTTT. The variable domain in full, with the rest retrieved from reference TRBV7-2 and TRBJ1-5, is GAGVSQSPSNKVTEKGKDVELRCDPISGHTALYWYRQSLGQGLEFLIYFQGNSAPDKSGLPSDRFSAERTGGSVSTLTIQRTQQEDSAVYLCASSFADSQPQHFGDGTRLSIL.

The chain recombines TRBV29-1 with TRBJ1-2; a possible D gene is TRBD1 (5 bases). In germline, CDR1 is SQVTM, CDR2 ANQGSEA. CDR3 length: 13 amino acids. V lost 5 bases and J lost 7, with 17 bases in between. The CDR3 here is CSVLPPTGSGYTF. Written as DNA, the CDR3 is TGCAGCGTTTTACCCCCTACAGGATCTGGCTACACCTTC.

The chain has TRBV28 and TRBJ1-2; D unresolved. Germline V gene data show CDR1 as MDHEN and CDR2 as SYDVKM. Trimming shortened V by 5 bases and J by 8 bases, and 21 bases separated the two germline ends. The CDR3 sequence is 15 residues long. Here the CDR3 DNA reads TGTGCCAGCAGTATCCCCACCGGCAGGCCGGGCGGCTACACCTTC. It yields the protein CASSIPTGRPGGYTF.

The sample holds one count of this clone. V and J are TRBV15 and TRBJ2-1; a weak D match, TRBD2 (6 bases). Germline V gives CDR1 LNHNV, CDR2 YYDKDF (reference sequence). V lost 0 bases, J lost 0 bases, and 15 bases lay in between. The CDR3 length is 18 residues. The CDR3 coding sequence is TGTGCCACCAGCAGAGACAAGGGACTTCCGAGCTCCTACAATGAGCAGTTCTTC. Translating gives CATSRDKGLPSSYNEQFF.

This chain links TRBV2 with TRBJ1-1; unclear D gene. With 7 bases removed from V and 4 bases from J, the gap between germline ends came to 13 bases. CDR3 length equals 13 residues. CDR1 SNHLY and CDR2 FYNNEI come from the germline V gene. CDR3 loop: CASTGQWGTEAFF. CDR3 coding DNA: TGTGCCAGCACCGGGCAGTGGGGCACTGAAGCTTTCTTT.

V gene TRBV29-1 combines with J gene TRBJ2-2; the D gene is possibly TRBD1 (6 bases). The CDR3 length is 13 residues. V gave up 5 bases and J gave up 4 bases, with 11 bases separating them. From germline, CDR1 is SQVTM and CDR2 ANQGSEA. DNA of the CDR3: TGCAGCGTTTCACAGGGTTTCACCGGGGAGCTGTTTTTT. It is translated as CSVSQGFTGELFF.

The chain joins TRBV5-1 to TRBJ1-1, with D tentatively TRBD1 (5 bases). Germline V gene sequence: CDR1 SGHRS, CDR2 YFSETQ. This CDR3 region has 15 residues. Trimming shortened V by 0 bases and J by 3 bases, and 12 bases separated the two germline ends. The CDR3 region is CASSLEVSQDTEAFF. The CDR3 nucleotides read TGCGCCAGCAGCTTGGAAGTGTCACAGGACACTGAAGCTTTCTTT.